Each of the 6 T cell receptor beta chains below was sequenced from the same sample in a study of graft-versus-host responses after intestinal transplantation. The assay was immunoSEQ multiplex PCR, and TCRdb's table has in-frame clones only and misses some. The sample shows a few hundred clones, 86% of them seen only once. Sample: PBMCs, taken roughly 5 days after intestinal transplant. These TCRs come from a human patient who received an intestinal transplant, so some T cells may come from the graft donor.

The chain links TRBV6-1 to TRBJ2-7; D perhaps matches TRBD2 (5 bases). Deletions cut 8 bases from V and 1 base from J, with 15 bases between. The CDR3 has 14 amino acids. Per germline, CDR1 MNHNS and CDR2 SASEGT. CDR3 in amino acids: CASGWSGSSYEQYF. As DNA, the CDR3 is TGTGCCAGCGGTTGGAGCGGTTCATCCTACGAGCAGTACTTC.

The CDR3 protein is CASSVALGLAGGQETQYF. Here the CDR3 DNA reads TGTGCCAGCAGCGTAGCTTTAGGACTAGCGGGGGGGCAAGAGACCCAGTACTTC. The rearrangement joins TRBV9 to TRBJ2-5; 15 bases are a match to TRBD2. The germline V gene encodes CDR1 SGDLS and CDR2 YYNGEE. V shed 0 bases, J shed 2 bases, and the junction held 5 bases outside the gene matches. There are 18 residues in the CDR3.

V and J are TRBV30 and TRBJ1-1; 7 bases are a match to TRBD1. V gave up 7 bases and J gave up 9 bases; unmatched junction bases: 11. The CDR3 extends over 12 amino acids. Looked up from germline, CDR1 is GTSNPN and CDR2 is SVGIG (reference sequence). Written as DNA, the CDR3 is TGTGCCTTTGACAGGGATATGTCGCAAGCTTTCTTT. Protein product: CAFDRDMSQAFF. Together with reference TRBV30 and TRBJ1-1, the CDR3 gives the full variable domain: SQTIHQWPATLVQPVGSPLSLECTVEGTSNPNLYWYRQAAGRGLQLLFYSVGIGQISSEVPQNLSASRPQDRQFILSSKKLLLSDSGFYLCAFDRDMSQAFFGQGTRLTVV.

The V call is TRBV29-1, the J call TRBJ2-3, with 9 bases lining up with TRBD2. The CDR3 is 16 residues long. V lost 2 bases and J lost 4; bases outside the gene matches: 10. Germline-derived CDR1 and CDR2 are SQVTM and ANQGSEA. The CDR3: CSVERELAGAADTQYF. DNA of the CDR3: TGCAGCGTTGAAAGGGAGTTAGCGGGAGCAGCAGATACGCAGTATTTT.

This rearrangement joins TRBV27 to TRBJ1-2, with 9 bases identical to TRBD1. The germline CDR1 and CDR2 sequences are MNHEY and SMNVEV (reference sequence). The CDR3 extends over 14 amino acids. With V trimmed by 6 bases and J by 2 bases, 4 bases remained unmatched. Written as DNA, the CDR3 is TGTGCCAGCAGGACAGGGGGTTCAAACTATGGCTACACCTTC. Translation gives CASRTGGSNYGYTF.

The chain joins TRBV18 to TRBJ1-5, with TRBD1 matching 7 bases. Trimming removed 4 bases from V and 4 bases from J; junction bases left unmatched: 4. The CDR3 extends over 14 amino acids. Per the germline V gene, CDR1 is KGHSH and CDR2 is LQKENI. CDR3 bases: TGTGCCAGCTCACTAACAGGGGCGAATCAGCCCCAGCATTTT. The encoded protein is CASSLTGANQPQHF. Full variable domain (outside the CDR3, taken from reference TRBV18 and TRBJ1-5): NAGVMQNPRHLVRRRGQEARLRCSPMKGHSHVYWYRQLPEEGLKFMVYLQKENIIDESGMPKERFSAEFPKEGPSILRIQQVVRGDSAAYFCASSLTGANQPQHFGDGTRLSIL.